This TCR beta chain was retrieved from a study of blood T cells in healthy people across ages. Combining a sample-barcoded 5' primer with a J-beta primer mix, a second PCR ran for roughly 7 to 12 cycles. TCRdb reanalysed the 5' RACE reads using MiXCR and keeps one entry per CDR3 protein. Altogether just under 900,000 distinct CDR3 sequences are present, around 30% being singletons, with the ten largest covering around 15%. This CDR3 has 16 amino acids. The V gene lost 4 bases and the J gene lost 1 base, with 17 bases spanning the gap. CDR1 SGHAT and CDR2 FQNNGV come from the germline V gene. This clonotype was counted at least ten times.

This chain links TRBV11-2 with TRBJ2-7, with D possibly TRBD1 on 6 matching bases. The specimen sequenced was blood. The origin of this receptor is a woman older than 75 in good health. CDR3 in amino acids: CASSSRGGESSYEQYF. The CDR3 coding sequence is TGTGCCAGCAGCTCTCGTGGGGGCGAGTCGTCCTACGAGCAGTACTTC.